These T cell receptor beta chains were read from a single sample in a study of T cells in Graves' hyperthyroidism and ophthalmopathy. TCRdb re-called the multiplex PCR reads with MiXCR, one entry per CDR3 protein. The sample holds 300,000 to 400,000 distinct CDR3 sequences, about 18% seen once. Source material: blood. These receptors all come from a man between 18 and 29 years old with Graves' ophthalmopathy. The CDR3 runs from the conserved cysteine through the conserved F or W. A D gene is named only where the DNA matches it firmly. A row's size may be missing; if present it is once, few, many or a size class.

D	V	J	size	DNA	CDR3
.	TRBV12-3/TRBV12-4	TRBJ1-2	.	TGTGCCAGCAGTGATGGGACTGGGACACCCAATAACTATGGCTACACCTTC	CASSDGTGTPNNYGYTF
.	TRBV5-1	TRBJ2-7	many	TGCGCCAGCAGCACGGTACCGGAGGGGTCCTACGAGCAGTACTTC	CASSTVPEGSYEQYF
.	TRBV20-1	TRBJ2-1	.	TGCAGTGCTAGAAAGGCGGGAACGAAAAACAATGAGCAGTTCTTC	CSARKAGTKNNEQFF
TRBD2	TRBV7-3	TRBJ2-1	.	TGTGCCAGCAGTGTTACTAGCGGCAATGAGCAGTCCTTC	CASSVTSGNEQSF
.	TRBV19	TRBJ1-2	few	TGTGCCAGTAGCCCCTGGCAGGGAACGCCCTATGGCTACACCTTC	CASSPWQGTPYGYTF
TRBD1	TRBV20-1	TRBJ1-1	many	TGCAGTGCCAAGCGACAGGGAAGAAGAACTGAAGCTTTCTTT	CSAKRQGRRTEAFF
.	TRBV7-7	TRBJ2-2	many	TGTGCTAGCAGCTTTGCCGGGCCCGGGGACACCGGGGAGCTGTTTTTT	CASSFAGPGDTGELFF
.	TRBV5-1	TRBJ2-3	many	TGCGCCAGCAGCTTGTTCTCGATTGCTAGCACAGATACGCAGTATTTT	CASSLFSIASTDTQYF
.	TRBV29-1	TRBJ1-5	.	TGCAGCGTACCGGGACACCAGGACTATAGCAATCAGCCCCAGCATTTT	CSVPGHQDYSNQPQHF
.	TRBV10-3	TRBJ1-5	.	TGTGCCACCGTAGACGGTAGCAATCAGCCCCAGCATTTT	CATVDGSNQPQHF
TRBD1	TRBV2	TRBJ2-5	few	TGTGCCAGCAGCGCCCACCGGGACAGGGACCAAGAGACCCAGTACTTC	CASSAHRDRDQETQYF
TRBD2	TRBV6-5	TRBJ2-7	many	TGTGCCAGCAGTTACTCAGAACGGGGGGGCTACGAGCAGTACTTC	CASSYSERGGYEQYF
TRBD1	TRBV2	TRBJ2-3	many	TGTGCCAGCAGGGTACAGGGGTCCTTCTCAGATACGCAGTATTTT	CASRVQGSFSDTQYF
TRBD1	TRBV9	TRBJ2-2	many	TGTGCCAGCAAACAGGGGGCCGGGGAGCTGTTTTTT	CASKQGAGELFF